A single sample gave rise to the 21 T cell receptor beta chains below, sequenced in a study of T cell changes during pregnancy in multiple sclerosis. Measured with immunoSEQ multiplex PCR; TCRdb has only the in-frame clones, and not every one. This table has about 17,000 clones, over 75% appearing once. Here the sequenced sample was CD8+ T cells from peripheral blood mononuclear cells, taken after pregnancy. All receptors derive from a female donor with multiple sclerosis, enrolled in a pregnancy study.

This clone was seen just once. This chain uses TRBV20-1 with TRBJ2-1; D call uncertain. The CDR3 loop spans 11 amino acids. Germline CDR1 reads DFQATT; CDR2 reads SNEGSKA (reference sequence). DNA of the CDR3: TGCAGCGTAGTAAACCACAATGAGCAGTTCTTC. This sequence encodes CSVVNHNEQFF.

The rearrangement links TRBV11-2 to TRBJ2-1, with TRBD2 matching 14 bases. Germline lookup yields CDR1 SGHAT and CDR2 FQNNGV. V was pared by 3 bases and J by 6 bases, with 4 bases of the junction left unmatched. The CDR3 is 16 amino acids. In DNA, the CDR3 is TGTGCCAGCAGCTTTTCCGGACTAGCGGGGGGCAATGAGCAGTTCTTC. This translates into CASSFSGLAGGNEQFF.

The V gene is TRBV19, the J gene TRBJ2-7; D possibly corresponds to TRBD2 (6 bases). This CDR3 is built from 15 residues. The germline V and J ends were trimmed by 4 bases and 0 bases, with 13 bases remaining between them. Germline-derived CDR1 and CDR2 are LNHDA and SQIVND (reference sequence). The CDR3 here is CASSSLEGTSYEQYF. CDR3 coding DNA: TGTGCCAGTAGTAGTCTGGAGGGTACCTCCTACGAGCAGTACTTC.

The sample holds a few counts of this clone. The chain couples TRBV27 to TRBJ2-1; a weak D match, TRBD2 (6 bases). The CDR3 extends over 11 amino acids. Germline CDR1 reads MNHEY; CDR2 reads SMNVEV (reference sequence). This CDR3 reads CAAGSYNEQFF. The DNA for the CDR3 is TGTGCTGCGGGATCCTACAATGAGCAGTTCTTC.

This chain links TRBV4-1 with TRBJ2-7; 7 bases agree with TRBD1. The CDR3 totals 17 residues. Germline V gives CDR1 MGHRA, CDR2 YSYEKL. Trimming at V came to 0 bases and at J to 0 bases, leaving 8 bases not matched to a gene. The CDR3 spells CASSQEPGTVNSYEQYF. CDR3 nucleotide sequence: TGCGCCAGCAGCCAAGAACCCGGGACAGTCAACTCCTACGAGCAGTACTTC.

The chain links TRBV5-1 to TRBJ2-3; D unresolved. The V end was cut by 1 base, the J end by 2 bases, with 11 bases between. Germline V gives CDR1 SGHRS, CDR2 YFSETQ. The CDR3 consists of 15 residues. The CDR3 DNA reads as TGCGCCAGCAGCTTGACCGGGTCCTCCACAGATACGCAGTATTTT. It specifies CASSLTGSSTDTQYF.

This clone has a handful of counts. In nucleotides, the CDR3 is TGCAGCGTTGAAGGACAGGGGTTGAATGAGCAGTTCTTC. Encoded protein: CSVEGQGLNEQFF. The chain employs TRBV29-1 and TRBJ2-1; 8 nucleotides align to TRBD1. CDR3 length: 13 residues. V shed 1 base, J shed 7 bases, and the junction held 3 bases outside the gene matches. From germline, CDR1 is SQVTM and CDR2 ANQGSEA.

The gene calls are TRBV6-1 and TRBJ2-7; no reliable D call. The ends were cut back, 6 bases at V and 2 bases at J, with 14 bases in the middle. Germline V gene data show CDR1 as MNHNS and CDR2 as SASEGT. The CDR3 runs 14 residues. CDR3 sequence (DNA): TGTGCCAGCAGCTATGACTCGTCCGCCTACGAGCAGTACTTC. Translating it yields CASSYDSSAYEQYF.

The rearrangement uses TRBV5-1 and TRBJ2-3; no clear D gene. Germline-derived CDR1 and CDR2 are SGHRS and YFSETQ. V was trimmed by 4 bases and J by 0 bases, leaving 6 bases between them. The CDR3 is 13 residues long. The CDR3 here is CASSPSSTDTQYF. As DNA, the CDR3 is TGCGCCAGCAGCCCCTCTAGCACAGATACGCAGTATTTT.

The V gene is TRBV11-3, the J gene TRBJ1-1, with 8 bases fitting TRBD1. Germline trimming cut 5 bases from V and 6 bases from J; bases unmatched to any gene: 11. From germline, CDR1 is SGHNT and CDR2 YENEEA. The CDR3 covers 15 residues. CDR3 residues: CASSDQTGATPEAFF. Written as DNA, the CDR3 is TGTGCCAGCAGCGACCAGACAGGGGCGACCCCTGAAGCTTTCTTT.

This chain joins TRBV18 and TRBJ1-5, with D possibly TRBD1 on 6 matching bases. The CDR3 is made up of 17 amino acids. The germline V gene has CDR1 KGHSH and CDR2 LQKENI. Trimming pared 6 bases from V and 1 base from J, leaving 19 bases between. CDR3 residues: CASSQENRVLSNQPQHF. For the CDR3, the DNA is TGTGCCAGCTCGCAGGAGAACAGGGTACTAAGCAATCAGCCCCAGCATTTT. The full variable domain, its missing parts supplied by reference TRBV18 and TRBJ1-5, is NAGVMQNPRHLVRRRGQEARLRCSPMKGHSHVYWYRQLPEEGLKFMVYLQKENIIDESGMPKERFSAEFPKEGPSILRIQQVVRGDSAAYFCASSQENRVLSNQPQHFGDGTRLSIL.

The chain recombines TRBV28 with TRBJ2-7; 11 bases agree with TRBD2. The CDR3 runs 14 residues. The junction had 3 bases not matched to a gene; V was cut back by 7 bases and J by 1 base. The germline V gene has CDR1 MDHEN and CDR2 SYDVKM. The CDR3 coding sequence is TGTGCCAGCACCCTAGCGGGAGGTTCCTACGAGCAGTACTTC. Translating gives CASTLAGGSYEQYF.

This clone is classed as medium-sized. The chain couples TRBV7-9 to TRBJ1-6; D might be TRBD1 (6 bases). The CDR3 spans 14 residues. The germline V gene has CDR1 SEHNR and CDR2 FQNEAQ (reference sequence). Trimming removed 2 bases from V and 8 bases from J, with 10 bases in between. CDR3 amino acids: CASSLLQGDSPLHF. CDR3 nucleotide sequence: TGTGCCAGCAGCTTATTACAGGGAGATTCACCCCTCCACTTT.

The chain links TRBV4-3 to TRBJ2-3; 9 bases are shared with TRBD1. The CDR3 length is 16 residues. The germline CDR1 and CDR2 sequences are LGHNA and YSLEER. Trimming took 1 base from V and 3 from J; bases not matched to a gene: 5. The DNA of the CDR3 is TGCGCCAGCAGCCAAGTTCTGGACAGGGGAACAGATACGCAGTATTTT. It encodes CASSQVLDRGTDTQYF.

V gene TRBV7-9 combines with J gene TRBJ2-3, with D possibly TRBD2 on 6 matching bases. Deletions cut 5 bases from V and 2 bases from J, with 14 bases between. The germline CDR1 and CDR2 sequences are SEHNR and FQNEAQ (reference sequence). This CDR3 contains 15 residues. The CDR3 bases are TGTGCCAGCAGCCCGGGGGACGGTGACACAGATACGCAGTATTTT. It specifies CASSPGDGDTDTQYF.

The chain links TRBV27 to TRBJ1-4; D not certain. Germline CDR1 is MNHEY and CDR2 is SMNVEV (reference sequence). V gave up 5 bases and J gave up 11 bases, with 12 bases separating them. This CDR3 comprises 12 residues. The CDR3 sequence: CASSLGRGKLFF. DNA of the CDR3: TGTGCCAGCAGTCTAGGGAGAGGTAAACTGTTTTTT.

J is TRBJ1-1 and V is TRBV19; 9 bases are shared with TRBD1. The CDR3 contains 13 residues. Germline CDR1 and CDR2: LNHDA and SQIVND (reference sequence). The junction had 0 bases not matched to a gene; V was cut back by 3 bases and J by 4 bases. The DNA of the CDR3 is TGTGCCAGTAGTATGACAGGGGGCACTGAAGCTTTCTTT. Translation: CASSMTGGTEAFF.

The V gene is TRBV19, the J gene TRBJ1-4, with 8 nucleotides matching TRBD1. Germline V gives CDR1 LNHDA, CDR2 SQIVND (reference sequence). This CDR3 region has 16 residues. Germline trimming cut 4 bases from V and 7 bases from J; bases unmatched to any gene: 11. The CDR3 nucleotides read TGTGCCAGTAGTACGGACCAGGGGGCGCGTACTGAAAAACTGTTTTTT. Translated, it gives CASSTDQGARTEKLFF.

The CDR3 region is CASSAGQGVYSYEQYF. The CDR3 DNA is TGTGCCAGCAGTGCGGGACAGGGGGTATACTCCTACGAGCAGTACTTC. V is TRBV2 and J is TRBJ2-7, with 11 bases fitting TRBD1. Looked up from germline, CDR1 is SNHLY and CDR2 is FYNNEI. The CDR3 spans 16 residues. V gave up 4 bases and J gave up 0 bases; unmatched junction bases: 5. The variable domain in full, with the rest retrieved from reference TRBV2 and TRBJ2-7, is EPEVTQTPSHQVTQMGQEVILRCVPISNHLYFYWYRQILGQKVEFLVSFYNNEISEKSEIFDDQFSVERPDGSNFTLKIRSTKLEDSAMYFCASSAGQGVYSYEQYFGPGTRLTVT.

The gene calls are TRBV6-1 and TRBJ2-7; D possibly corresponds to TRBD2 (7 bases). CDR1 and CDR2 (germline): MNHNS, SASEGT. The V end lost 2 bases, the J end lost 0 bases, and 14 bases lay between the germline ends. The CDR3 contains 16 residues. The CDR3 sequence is CASSEILRGGSYEQYF. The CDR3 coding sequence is TGTGCCAGCAGTGAAATTCTGAGGGGGGGCTCCTACGAGCAGTACTTC.

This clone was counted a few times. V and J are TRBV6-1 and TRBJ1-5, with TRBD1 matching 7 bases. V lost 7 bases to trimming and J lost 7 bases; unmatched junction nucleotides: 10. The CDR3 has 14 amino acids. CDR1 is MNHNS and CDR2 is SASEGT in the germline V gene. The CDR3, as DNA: TGTGCCAGCACCGTACAGGGGAGTAGGCAGCCCCAGCATTTT. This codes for CASTVQGSRQPQHF.